The rows below give T cell receptor beta chains drawn from one sample of a study of T cell changes during pregnancy in multiple sclerosis. The assay was immunoSEQ multiplex PCR, and TCRdb's table has in-frame clones only and misses some. This table holds some 62,000 clones, over 80% found once. This specimen consisted of peripheral blood, obtained in the second trimester of pregnancy. The receptor set was obtained from a female donor in good health, enrolled as a control in a pregnancy study. Both conserved end residues are part of each CDR3. The D gene is left open where the match is weak. Rows may omit the clone size; those that give it use once, few, many or a size class.

D gene: .
V gene: TRBV18
CDR3 length: 12
clone size: .
J gene: TRBJ2-1
CDR3 DNA: TGTGCCAGCTCACCCCGGGGTGGTGAGCAGTTCTTC
CDR3 protein: CASSPRGGEQFF

D gene: .
V gene: TRBV7-9
CDR3 length: 13
clone size: .
J gene: TRBJ2-1
CDR3 DNA: TGTGCCAGCAGCCGGGAGCTGGGCAATGAGCAGTTCTTC
CDR3 protein: CASSRELGNEQFF

D gene: TRBD1
V gene: TRBV19
CDR3 length: 13
clone size: .
J gene: TRBJ1-2
CDR3 DNA: TGTGCCAGTAGTGCCCGGACAGGCTATGGCTACACCTTC
CDR3 protein: CASSARTGYGYTF

D gene: TRBD2
V gene: TRBV19
CDR3 length: 15
clone size: .
J gene: TRBJ2-7
CDR3 DNA: TGTGCCAGTAGTTCCGGACTAGCGGGAGGTTACGAGCAGTACTTC
CDR3 protein: CASSSGLAGGYEQYF

D gene: TRBD1
V gene: TRBV4-2
CDR3 length: 18
clone size: .
J gene: TRBJ1-1
CDR3 DNA: TGTGCCAGCAGCCAAGCAGGGACAGCAAAATCCATGAACACTGAAGCTTTCTTT
CDR3 protein: CASSQAGTAKSMNTEAFF

D gene: .
V gene: TRBV2
CDR3 length: 14
clone size: .
J gene: TRBJ1-2
CDR3 DNA: TGTGCCAGCAGTGAATCTGGGCCGAACTATGGCTACACCTTC
CDR3 protein: CASSESGPNYGYTF

D gene: TRBD2
V gene: TRBV2
CDR3 length: 15
clone size: .
J gene: TRBJ2-1
CDR3 DNA: TGTGCCAGCAGTGAGTTAGCGGGAGGGATAAATGAGCAGTTCTTC
CDR3 protein: CASSELAGGINEQFF

D gene: TRBD1
V gene: TRBV15
CDR3 length: 14
clone size: .
J gene: TRBJ1-1
CDR3 DNA: TGTGCCACCAGCAGCGGACAGGGGGAGACTGAAGCTTTCTTT
CDR3 protein: CATSSGQGETEAFF

D gene: .
V gene: TRBV18
CDR3 length: 13
clone size: .
J gene: TRBJ1-1
CDR3 DNA: TGTGCCAGCTCACAGGGACAAGCTGCTGAAGCTTTCTTT
CDR3 protein: CASSQGQAAEAFF

D gene: TRBD2
V gene: TRBV9
CDR3 length: 16
clone size: once
J gene: TRBJ2-1
CDR3 DNA: TGTGCCAGCAGCGAATCCAACCGGGGGGCCTACAATGAGCAGTTCTTC
CDR3 protein: CASSESNRGAYNEQFF

D gene: TRBD1
V gene: TRBV5-1
CDR3 length: 15
clone size: .
J gene: TRBJ1-2
CDR3 DNA: TGCGCCAGCAGCTCCCGACAGGGAAGTCACTATGGCTACACCTTC
CDR3 protein: CASSSRQGSHYGYTF

D gene: TRBD2
V gene: TRBV4-2
CDR3 length: 14
clone size: .
J gene: TRBJ2-1
CDR3 DNA: TGTGCCAGCAGCCCCGGGGGGGCTATTAATGAGCAGTTCTTC
CDR3 protein: CASSPGGAINEQFF

D gene: .
V gene: TRBV4-1
CDR3 length: 13
clone size: .
J gene: TRBJ2-5
CDR3 DNA: TGCGCCAGCAGCCAAACAGCGGGAGAGACCCAGTACTTC
CDR3 protein: CASSQTAGETQYF

D gene: TRBD2
V gene: TRBV19
CDR3 length: 13
clone size: once
J gene: TRBJ2-1
CDR3 DNA: TGTGCCAGTAGTATTGTAGCGGGGAATGAGCAGTTCTTC
CDR3 protein: CASSIVAGNEQFF

D gene: .
V gene: TRBV4-2
CDR3 length: 16
clone size: .
J gene: TRBJ2-1
CDR3 DNA: TGTGCCAGCAGCCAAGAGGAGTTCAGAGATTACAATGAGCAGTTCTTC
CDR3 protein: CASSQEEFRDYNEQFF

D gene: TRBD1
V gene: TRBV15
CDR3 length: 13
clone size: once
J gene: TRBJ2-7
CDR3 DNA: TGTGCCACCAGCAGGACAGGGTTTGGCGAGCAGTACTTC
CDR3 protein: CATSRTGFGEQYF

D gene: .
V gene: TRBV7-2
CDR3 length: 15
clone size: once
J gene: TRBJ1-5
CDR3 DNA: TGTGCCAGCAGCTTAGTATGGGGCCCTAATCAGCCCCAGCATTTT
CDR3 protein: CASSLVWGPNQPQHF

D gene: TRBD2
V gene: TRBV7-8
CDR3 length: 17
clone size: .
J gene: TRBJ2-2
CDR3 DNA: TGTGCCAGCAGCTTAGCCCACGGGAGGGGATACACCGGGGAGCTGTTTTTT
CDR3 protein: CASSLAHGRGYTGELFF

D gene: .
V gene: TRBV28
CDR3 length: 14
clone size: .
J gene: TRBJ1-1
CDR3 DNA: TGTGCCAGCAGTTTACTACAGATTAACACTGAAGCTTTCTTT
CDR3 protein: CASSLLQINTEAFF

D gene: TRBD1
V gene: TRBV19
CDR3 length: 19
clone size: .
J gene: TRBJ1-1
CDR3 DNA: TGTGCCAGTAGTATCCGGTGCTGGCGACAGGGGAGTTCGGGCACTGAAGCTTTCTTT
CDR3 protein: CASSIRCWRQGSSGTEAFF

D gene: TRBD1
V gene: TRBV10-3
CDR3 length: 14
clone size: once
J gene: TRBJ1-4
CDR3 DNA: TGTGCCATCAGTGCCGGGACAGTCAATGAAAAACTGTTTTTT
CDR3 protein: CAISAGTVNEKLFF

D gene: TRBD2
V gene: TRBV7-9
CDR3 length: 14
clone size: .
J gene: TRBJ2-1
CDR3 DNA: TGCGCCAGCAGCCTAGGGTTAGCGGGAGCCCTCCAGTTCTTC
CDR3 protein: CASSLGLAGALQFF

D gene: TRBD2
V gene: TRBV7-2
CDR3 length: 16
clone size: .
J gene: TRBJ2-1
CDR3 DNA: TGTGCCAGCAGCTTAGGAGCGGGGGGGCATTTCAATGAGCAGTTCTTC
CDR3 protein: CASSLGAGGHFNEQFF

D gene: TRBD2
V gene: TRBV13
CDR3 length: 12
clone size: .
J gene: TRBJ2-7
CDR3 DNA: TGTGCCAGCAGCCAGGGACTAGCGGGAAAATACTTC
CDR3 protein: CASSQGLAGKYF

D gene: .
V gene: TRBV21-1
CDR3 length: 16
clone size: .
J gene: TRBJ2-1
CDR3 DNA: TGTGCCAGCAGCAGATTGGGGGAGGATGACTACAATGAGCAGTTCTTC
CDR3 protein: CASSRLGEDDYNEQFF

D gene: TRBD2
V gene: TRBV11-3
CDR3 length: 15
clone size: .
J gene: TRBJ2-7
CDR3 DNA: TGTGCCAGCAGCTTATCAGGCGGGGGATCCTACGAGCAGTACTTC
CDR3 protein: CASSLSGGGSYEQYF

D gene: TRBD1
V gene: TRBV28
CDR3 length: 15
clone size: .
J gene: TRBJ1-2
CDR3 DNA: TGTGCCAGCAGTGAAGAGGGACAGGTACACTATGGCTACACCTTC
CDR3 protein: CASSEEGQVHYGYTF

D gene: TRBD1
V gene: TRBV12-5
CDR3 length: 13
clone size: once
J gene: TRBJ1-2
CDR3 DNA: TGTGCTAGTGCCAAGGACAGGAACTATGGCTACACCTTC
CDR3 protein: CASAKDRNYGYTF

D gene: TRBD1
V gene: TRBV30
CDR3 length: 13
clone size: .
J gene: TRBJ1-1
CDR3 DNA: TGTGCCTGGAGTGACCTCACAGGGGGCGAAGCTTTCTTT
CDR3 protein: CAWSDLTGGEAFF

D gene: TRBD1
V gene: TRBV5-6
CDR3 length: 17
clone size: once
J gene: TRBJ2-5
CDR3 DNA: TGTGCCAGCAGCTTGGAAGCCTATCCAGGGGGCTGGGAGACCCAGTACTTC
CDR3 protein: CASSLEAYPGGWETQYF

D gene: TRBD2
V gene: TRBV6-4
CDR3 length: 13
clone size: .
J gene: TRBJ2-3
CDR3 DNA: TGTGCCAGCAGCGGGGGGAGCACAGATACGCAGTATTTT
CDR3 protein: CASSGGSTDTQYF

D gene: .
V gene: TRBV19
CDR3 length: 12
clone size: .
J gene: TRBJ1-1
CDR3 DNA: TGTGCCAGTAGTGGCGGGAACACTGAAGCTTTCTTT
CDR3 protein: CASSGGNTEAFF

D gene: TRBD1
V gene: TRBV6-6
CDR3 length: 16
clone size: .
J gene: TRBJ1-1
CDR3 DNA: TGTGCCAGCAGCTACCACGTGCAGGGGGCGAGGACTGAAGCTTTCTTT
CDR3 protein: CASSYHVQGARTEAFF

D gene: .
V gene: TRBV28
CDR3 length: 14
clone size: .
J gene: TRBJ1-5
CDR3 DNA: TGTGCCAGCAGTTTACCCCTGGGGGGTCAGCCCCAGCATTTT
CDR3 protein: CASSLPLGGQPQHF

D gene: .
V gene: TRBV7-8
CDR3 length: 14
clone size: .
J gene: TRBJ1-5
CDR3 DNA: TGTGCCAGCACCTTTGACAGCTACAATCAGCCCCAGCATTTT
CDR3 protein: CASTFDSYNQPQHF

D gene: .
V gene: TRBV25-1
CDR3 length: 13
clone size: .
J gene: TRBJ1-2
CDR3 DNA: TGTGCCAGCAGTGAACAGGGAGGCTATGGCTACACCTTC
CDR3 protein: CASSEQGGYGYTF

D gene: .
V gene: TRBV18
CDR3 length: 13
clone size: .
J gene: TRBJ1-2
CDR3 DNA: TGTGCCAGCTCACCACAGGAGAACTATGGCTACACCTTC
CDR3 protein: CASSPQENYGYTF

D gene: TRBD1
V gene: TRBV7-9
CDR3 length: 15
clone size: once
J gene: TRBJ1-2
CDR3 DNA: TGTGCCAGCAGCTCAACACGGACAGGGGACTATGGCTACACCTTC
CDR3 protein: CASSSTRTGDYGYTF

D gene: .
V gene: TRBV20-1
CDR3 length: 11
clone size: .
J gene: TRBJ1-2
CDR3 DNA: TGCAGTGCCCAGGGACTGGGTGGCTACACCTTC
CDR3 protein: CSAQGLGGYTF

D gene: .
V gene: TRBV10-3
CDR3 length: 15
clone size: once
J gene: TRBJ2-7
CDR3 DNA: TGTGCCATCAGTCCGGTAGCAGGGGACGGCTACGAGCAGTACTTC
CDR3 protein: CAISPVAGDGYEQYF

D gene: TRBD2
V gene: TRBV7-2
CDR3 length: 17
clone size: once
J gene: TRBJ2-3
CDR3 DNA: TGTGCCAGCAGCTCAGGCGTTTCCGCGGGAGGTTCAGATACGCAGTATTTT
CDR3 protein: CASSSGVSAGGSDTQYF

D gene: .
V gene: TRBV6-6
CDR3 length: 12
clone size: .
J gene: TRBJ2-7
CDR3 DNA: TGTGCCAGCAGTTACGTACAGCCCAACCAGTACTTC
CDR3 protein: CASSYVQPNQYF

D gene: TRBD2
V gene: TRBV15
CDR3 length: 15
clone size: .
J gene: TRBJ2-2
CDR3 DNA: TGTGCCACCAGCCCCACTAGCGGAGGGGCCGGGGAGCTGTTTTTT
CDR3 protein: CATSPTSGGAGELFF